These 32 T cell receptor beta chains share one sample of origin, sequenced in a study of control samples from healthy donors and cancer patients. Here immunoSEQ multiplex PCR was the method, and the copy in TCRdb shows in-frame clones only, minus some. The profile shows 150,000 to 200,000 clones, over 85% of them singletons. Sequencing was carried out using blood. The receptors were gathered from a young man in good health.

The chain links TRBV11-2 to TRBJ1-2; D call uncertain. Trimming took 5 bases from V and 7 from J, leaving 14 bases between them. CDR1 and CDR2 (germline): SGHAT, FQNNGV. There are 13 residues in the CDR3. The CDR3 sequence: CASSLVSRGGYTF. The DNA for the CDR3 is TGTGCCAGCAGCCTGGTTAGCCGGGGTGGCTACACCTTC.

The chain has TRBV19 and TRBJ1-1; no clear D. The germline V gene has CDR1 LNHDA and CDR2 SQIVND (reference sequence). Trimming took 3 bases from V and 7 from J, leaving 6 bases between them. The CDR3 length is 11 residues. The CDR3 spells CASSMSVEAFF. The CDR3 DNA reads as TGTGCCAGTAGTATGTCAGTTGAAGCTTTCTTT.

The chain couples TRBV5-4 to TRBJ1-1, with 9 bases matching TRBD1. Trimming removed 4 bases from V and 1 base from J; junction bases left unmatched: 8. Germline V CDR1 and CDR2: SGHNT, YYREEE (reference sequence). There are 16 residues in the CDR3. As DNA, the CDR3 is TGTGCCAGCAGCCAACAGGGGGCGAGGGGGAACACTGAAGCTTTCTTT. It specifies CASSQQGARGNTEAFF.

This chain joins TRBV7-2 and TRBJ2-5; TRBD2 matches 13 bases. Germline CDR1 and CDR2: SGHTA and FQGNSA. The CDR3 has 15 residues. Trimming cost V 8 bases and J 5 bases; bases outside gene matches: 8. The CDR3 coding sequence is TGTGCCAGCTCTAGGACTAGCGGGAGTGTGGAGACCCAGTACTTC. This codes for CASSRTSGSVETQYF.

This rearrangement joins TRBV27 to TRBJ2-3, with 7 bases lining up with TRBD1. Trimming took 4 bases from V and 0 from J; bases not matched to a gene: 1. This CDR3 is built from 14 residues. CDR1 and CDR2 (germline): MNHEY, SMNVEV (reference sequence). This CDR3 is CASSWGQSTDTQYF. CDR3 nucleotides: TGTGCCAGCAGTTGGGGACAGAGCACAGATACGCAGTATTTT.

The rearrangement joins TRBV28 to TRBJ1-5, with a possible D match to TRBD1 (5 bases). Germline values: CDR1 MDHEN, CDR2 SYDVKM. Trimming left V 10 bases short and J 2 bases short, with 18 bases between. CDR3 size: 15 residues. Here the CDR3 DNA reads TGTGCCATGGGGGGACCCAAACAGGGCAATCAGCCCCAGCATTTT. As protein: CAMGGPKQGNQPQHF.

The V gene is TRBV4-2, the J gene TRBJ1-1; unclear D gene. CDR3 length: 14 residues. Trimming shortened V by 4 bases and J by 4 bases, and 13 bases separated the two germline ends. Looked up from germline, CDR1 is LGHNA and CDR2 is YNFKEQ. CDR3 in DNA: TGTGCCAGCAGCCCATCTACGGCCATCACTGAAGCTTTCTTT. Protein: CASSPSTAITEAFF.

The V gene is TRBV10-3, the J gene TRBJ1-1, with 7 bases matching TRBD1. This CDR3 has 13 residues. After removal of 2 bases from V and 8 bases from J, the junction contained 5 bases not matched to a gene. Germline V gene data show CDR1 as ENHRY and CDR2 as SYGVKD. This CDR3 is CAISELQDREAFF. CDR3 in DNA: TGTGCCATCAGTGAGCTTCAGGACAGGGAAGCTTTCTTT.

The chain has TRBV2 and TRBJ1-4; D remains ambiguous. Germline assignment: CDR1 SNHLY and CDR2 FYNNEI. CDR3 length: 14 residues. Trimming stripped 5 bases from V and 6 bases from J, with 13 bases between. This chain's CDR3 is CASSPAAGYEKLFF. The CDR3 bases are TGTGCCAGCAGTCCGGCAGCCGGGTATGAAAAACTGTTTTTT.

The J gene is TRBJ1-5, the V gene TRBV3-1 (or the pseudogene TRBV3-2), with a tentative D call TRBD1 (6 bases). CDR1 is LGHDT and CDR2 is YNNKEL in the germline V gene (reference sequence). CDR3 length: 18 residues. V lost 6 bases to trimming and J lost 1 base, with 22 bases between them. The chain's CDR3 is CASSKTGPRPRSNQPQHF. The CDR3 DNA is TGTGCCAGCAGTAAAACAGGGCCCCGGCCCCGAAGCAATCAGCCCCAGCATTTT.

The chain has TRBV7-8 and TRBJ2-4; D ambiguous. V shed 1 base and J shed 1 base, with 11 bases lying between them. The CDR3 is made up of 16 amino acids. Germline V gene lookup returns CDR1 SGHVS and CDR2 FQNEAQ. CDR3 in amino acids: CASSLGRLGAKNIQYF. CDR3 sequence (DNA): TGTGCCAGCAGCTTAGGACGGCTGGGCGCCAAAAACATTCAGTACTTC.

This sequence joins TRBV27 and TRBJ2-2, with 7 nucleotides matching TRBD1. The CDR3 runs 14 residues. Trimming removed 5 bases from V and 4 bases from J; junction bases left unmatched: 4. Germline CDR1 MNHEY, CDR2 SMNVEV (reference sequence). CDR3 region: CASSPDRPTGELFF. The CDR3 DNA reads as TGTGCCAGCAGTCCGGACAGGCCCACCGGGGAGCTGTTTTTT.

V usage is TRBV18 and J usage is TRBJ1-4; the match to TRBD1 covers 9 bases. Per the germline V gene, CDR1 is KGHSH and CDR2 is LQKENI. The CDR3 consists of 14 residues. The ends lost 5 bases at V and 5 bases at J; junction bases unmatched: 3. The CDR3 nucleotides read TGTGCCAGCTCATCGACAGGGGGGAATGAAAAACTGTTTTTT. Its protein is CASSSTGGNEKLFF.

The rearrangement joins TRBV29-1 to TRBJ2-5; 12 nucleotides agree with TRBD2. The CDR3 runs 14 residues. With 7 bases clipped from V and 2 bases from J, the junction kept 5 bases outside the gene matches. Germline CDR1 and CDR2: SQVTM and ANQGSEA. CDR3 region: CSASGLAGQETQYF. Written as DNA, the CDR3 is TGCAGCGCGTCTGGACTAGCGGGACAAGAGACCCAGTACTTC.

The chain links TRBV11-2 to TRBJ2-1; 9 nucleotides line up with TRBD1. Unmatched junction bases numbered 14, after V lost 5 bases and J lost 6 bases. CDR3 length: 17 amino acids. Germline lookup yields CDR1 SGHAT and CDR2 FQNNGV. The CDR3 DNA sequence: TGTGCCAGCAGCCCGACGACAGGGGGGCACTTCCCCAATGAGCAGTTCTTC. Its translation is CASSPTTGGHFPNEQFF.

This chain links TRBV1 with TRBJ2-3; the table names TRBD2, a call not compared with the DNA. TRBV1 is a pseudogene. This CDR3 contains 15 residues. CDR3 amino acids: CTSSQIPLSTDTQYF. The CDR3 DNA is TGCACCAGCAGCCAAATCCCCCTTAGCACAGATACGCAGTATTTT.

This clone was detected once. The genes are TRBV6-6 and TRBJ1-1, with D maybe TRBD1 (6 bases). The CDR3 consists of 17 residues. Per germline, CDR1 MNHNY and CDR2 SVGAGI (reference sequence). The V end lost 5 bases, the J end lost 3 bases, and 22 bases lay between the germline ends. CDR3 residues: CASSRSTGGRVDTEAFF. The CDR3 coding sequence is TGTGCCAGCAGTCGCTCAACGGGGGGGCGTGTGGACACTGAAGCTTTCTTT.

The CDR3 DNA reads as TGCGCCAGCAGCGGGGGAGCAGGGGGCTTGAACACTGAAGCTTTCTTT. This gives the protein CASSGGAGGLNTEAFF. The chain combines TRBV4-3 with TRBJ1-1; 8 bases agree with TRBD1. The germline gives CDR1 LGHNA, CDR2 YSLEER. The V gene end was trimmed by 5 bases and the J gene end by 0 bases; junction bases not matched to a gene: 8. The length of the CDR3 is 16 residues.

The gene calls are TRBV15 and TRBJ1-2; D may be TRBD1 (5 bases). The CDR3 sequence is 15 residues long. CDR1 and CDR2 from the germline V gene are LNHNV and YYDKDF (reference sequence). Trimming removed 0 bases at V and 4 bases at J, with 12 bases between. CDR3 sequence: CATSRDVGTAYGYTF. In DNA form, the CDR3 reads TGTGCCACCAGCAGAGATGTAGGGACGGCCTATGGCTACACCTTC.

The chain is built from TRBV18 and TRBJ2-5, with TRBD2 as a possible D gene (5 bases). With 4 bases removed from V and 5 bases from J, the gap between germline ends came to 11 bases. Germline CDR1 is KGHSH and CDR2 is LQKENI. This CDR3 has 13 amino acids. CDR3 loop: CASSRGVAETQYF. In DNA, the CDR3 is TGTGCCAGCTCACGGGGAGTCGCTGAGACCCAGTACTTC.

The genes are TRBV2 and TRBJ1-1; D ambiguous. Germline values: CDR1 SNHLY, CDR2 FYNNEI. V lost 7 bases and J 5 bases, leaving 14 bases between the germline ends. The CDR3 totals 13 residues. CDR3 region: CASKEGRWTEAFF. The CDR3 DNA sequence: TGTGCCAGCAAGGAGGGAAGATGGACTGAAGCTTTCTTT.

V and J are TRBV5-1 and TRBJ2-7; possible D gene TRBD1, 6 bases. The germline gives CDR1 SGHRS, CDR2 YFSETQ. The CDR3 loop spans 14 amino acids. V lost 4 bases, J lost 2 bases, and 13 bases lay in between. The CDR3 sequence: CASSQGTDTYEQYF. CDR3 bases: TGCGCCAGCAGCCAGGGGACCGACACCTACGAGCAGTACTTC.

The chain combines TRBV24-1 with TRBJ2-5; no firm D call. CDR1 and CDR2 from the germline V gene are KGHDR and SFDVKD. The CDR3 totals 12 residues. Trimming pared 0 bases from V and 11 bases from J, leaving 9 bases between. The CDR3 DNA reads as TGTGCCACCAGTGATTTGACCACCGGGCAGTACTTC. Its protein product is CATSDLTTGQYF.

This clone was detected only once. The V and J genes are TRBV24-1 and TRBJ2-3, with TRBD2 matching over 7 bases. Germline V gene data show CDR1 as KGHDR and CDR2 as SFDVKD. This CDR3 contains 14 residues. J lost 2 bases, V lost 6 bases, and 4 bases had no gene match. The CDR3 loop is CATSSSGYTDTQYF. Here the CDR3 DNA reads TGTGCCACCAGTTCTAGCGGATACACAGATACGCAGTATTTT.

The rearrangement links TRBV10-3 to TRBJ1-5; 9 bases match TRBD1. The CDR3 extends over 16 amino acids. The germline V gene encodes CDR1 ENHRY and CDR2 SYGVKD. Unmatched junction bases numbered 3, after V lost 3 bases and J lost 0 bases. CDR3 region: CAISERDRDSNQPQHF. DNA of the CDR3: TGTGCCATCAGTGAACGGGACAGGGATAGCAATCAGCCCCAGCATTTT.

The rearrangement uses TRBV6-5 and TRBJ2-6; tentative D call: TRBD1 (7 bases). The V gene's germline CDR1 is MNHEY and CDR2 SVGAGI. The CDR3 has 12 residues. V lost 8 bases, J lost 9 bases, and 11 bases lay in between. CDR3 amino acids: CASQGGYNVLTF. The DNA for the CDR3 is TGTGCCAGCCAGGGGGGATACAACGTCCTGACTTTC.

The rearrangement joins TRBV7-8 to TRBJ2-1, with 10 bases matching TRBD2. This CDR3 comprises 17 residues. CDR1 and CDR2 (germline): SGHVS, FQNEAQ. Trimming removed 3 bases from V and 4 bases from J; junction bases left unmatched: 9. CDR3 nucleotides: TGTGCCAGCAGCTTCCGTCCAGCGGGAGGGCGATACAATGAGCAGTTCTTC. This gives the protein CASSFRPAGGRYNEQFF. The full variable domain, rest sourced from reference TRBV7-8 and TRBJ2-1, is GAGVSQSPRYKVAKRGQDVALRCDPISGHVSLFWYQQALGQGPEFLTYFQNEAQLDKSGLPSDRFFAERPEGSVSTLKIQRTQQEDSAVYLCASSFRPAGGRYNEQFFGPGTRLTVL.

The gene calls are TRBV15 and TRBJ1-1, with a possible D match to TRBD1 (5 bases). Germline CDR1 reads LNHNV; CDR2 reads YYDKDF (reference sequence). There are 16 residues in the CDR3. Trimming cost V 4 bases and J 1 base, with 16 bases left between them. CDR3 loop: CATSIPARAANTEAFF. The DNA of the CDR3 is TGTGCCACCAGCATCCCCGCCAGGGCGGCGAACACTGAAGCTTTCTTT. The full variable domain, with the rest looked up from reference TRBV15 and TRBJ1-1, is DAMVIQNPRYQVTQFGKPVTLSCSQTLNHNVMYWYQQKSSQAPKLLFHYYDKDFNNEADTPDNFQSRRPNTSFCFLDIRSPGLGDTAMYLCATSIPARAANTEAFFGQGTRLTVV.

The CDR3 protein is CASSAGTGYGYTF. The DNA for the CDR3 is TGTGCCAGTAGTGCGGGGACAGGCTATGGCTACACCTTC. The chain joins TRBV19 to TRBJ1-2; TRBD1 aligns across 8 bases. Germline CDR1 is LNHDA and CDR2 is SQIVND (reference sequence). The V gene end was trimmed by 5 bases and the J gene end by 4 bases; junction bases not matched to a gene: 3. The CDR3 extends over 13 amino acids.

The chain couples TRBV30 to TRBJ1-4, with a possible D match to TRBD1 (6 bases). The germline V and J ends were trimmed by 4 bases and 4 bases, with 16 bases remaining between them. Germline CDR1 GTSNPN, CDR2 SVGIG (reference sequence). CDR3 length: 15 amino acids. In DNA, the CDR3 is TGTGCCTGGACGGTGGGGCAGGGGCGTAATGAAAAACTGTTTTTT. Residues: CAWTVGQGRNEKLFF. Full variable domain (remainder filled in from reference TRBV30 and TRBJ1-4): SQTIHQWPATLVQPVGSPLSLECTVEGTSNPNLYWYRQAAGRGLQLLFYSVGIGQISSEVPQNLSASRPQDRQFILSSKKLLLSDSGFYLCAWTVGQGRNEKLFFGSGTQLSVL.

The V and J genes are TRBV5-4 and TRBJ2-4; TRBD2 aligns across 14 bases. This CDR3 contains 18 residues. In germline, CDR1 is SGHNT, CDR2 YYREEE (reference sequence). The ends lost 4 bases at V and 2 bases at J; junction bases unmatched: 8. CDR3 nucleotides: TGTGCCAGCAGCAGCGGGACTAGCGGGAGTTACCCCAAAAACATTCAGTACTTC. Protein product: CASSSGTSGSYPKNIQYF. The full variable domain, completed using reference TRBV5-4 and TRBJ2-4, is ETGVTQSPTHLIKTRGQQVTLRCSSQSGHNTVSWYQQALGQGPQFIFQYYREEENGRGNFPPRFSGLQFPNYSSELNVNALELDDSALYLCASSSGTSGSYPKNIQYFGAGTRLSVL.

The chain employs TRBV27 and TRBJ1-5, with 8 bases that match TRBD1. J was trimmed by 7 bases and V by 6 bases; bases with no gene match: 5. CDR1 is MNHEY and CDR2 is SMNVEV in the germline V gene (reference sequence). The CDR3 consists of 13 residues. The DNA of the CDR3 is TGTGCCAGCAGCGACAGGGGAGGGCAGCCCCAGCATTTT. It encodes CASSDRGGQPQHF.